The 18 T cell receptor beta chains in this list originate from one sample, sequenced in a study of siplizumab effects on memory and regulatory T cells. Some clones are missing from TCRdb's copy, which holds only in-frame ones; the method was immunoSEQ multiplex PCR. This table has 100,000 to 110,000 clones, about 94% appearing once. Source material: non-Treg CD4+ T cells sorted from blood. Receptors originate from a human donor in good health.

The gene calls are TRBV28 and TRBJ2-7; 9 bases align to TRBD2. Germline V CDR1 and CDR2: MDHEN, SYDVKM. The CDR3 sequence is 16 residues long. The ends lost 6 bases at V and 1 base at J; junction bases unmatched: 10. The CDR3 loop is CASSGSSGKRSYEQYF. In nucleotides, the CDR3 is TGTGCCAGCAGCGGTTCTAGCGGGAAAAGGTCCTACGAGCAGTACTTC.

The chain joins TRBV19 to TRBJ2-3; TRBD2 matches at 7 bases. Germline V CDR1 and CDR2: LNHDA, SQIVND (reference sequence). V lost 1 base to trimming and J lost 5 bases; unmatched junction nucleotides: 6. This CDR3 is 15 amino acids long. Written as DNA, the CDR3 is TGTGCCAGTAGTATAGTGGCAGGCGGGGGAGATACGCAGTATTTT. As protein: CASSIVAGGGDTQYF.

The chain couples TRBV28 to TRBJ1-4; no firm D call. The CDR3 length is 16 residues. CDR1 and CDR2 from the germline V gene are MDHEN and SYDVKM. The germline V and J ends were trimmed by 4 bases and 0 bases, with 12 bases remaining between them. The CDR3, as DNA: TGTGCCAGCAGTTCTCCCCGTCGGGCAACTAATGAAAAACTGTTTTTT. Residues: CASSSPRRATNEKLFF.

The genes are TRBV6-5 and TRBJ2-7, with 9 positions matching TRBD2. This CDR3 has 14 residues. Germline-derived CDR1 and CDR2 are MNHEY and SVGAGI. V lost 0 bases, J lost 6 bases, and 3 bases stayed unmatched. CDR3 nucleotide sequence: TGTGCCAGCAGTTACTCTAGCGGGAGAGCCGAGCAGTACTTC. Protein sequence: CASSYSSGRAEQYF.

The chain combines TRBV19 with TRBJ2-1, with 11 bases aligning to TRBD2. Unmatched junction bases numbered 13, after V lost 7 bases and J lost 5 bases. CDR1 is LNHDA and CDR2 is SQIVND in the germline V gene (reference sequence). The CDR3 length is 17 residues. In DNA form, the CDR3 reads TGTGCCAGTAACCCGTGGGCTAGCGGGAGGTCGGACAATGAGCAGTTCTTC. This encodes CASNPWASGRSDNEQFF.

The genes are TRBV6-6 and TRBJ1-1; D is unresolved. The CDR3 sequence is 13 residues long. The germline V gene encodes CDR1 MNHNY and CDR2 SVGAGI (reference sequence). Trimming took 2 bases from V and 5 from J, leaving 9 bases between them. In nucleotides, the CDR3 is TGTGCCAGCAGTTACACGGGGAGGACTGAAGCTTTCTTT. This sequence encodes CASSYTGRTEAFF.

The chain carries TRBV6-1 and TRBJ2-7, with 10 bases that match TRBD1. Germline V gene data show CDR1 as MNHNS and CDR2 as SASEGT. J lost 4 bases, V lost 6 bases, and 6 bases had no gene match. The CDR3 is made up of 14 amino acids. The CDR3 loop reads CASRGTGANYEQYF. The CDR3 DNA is TGTGCCAGCAGAGGGACAGGGGCAAATTACGAGCAGTACTTC.

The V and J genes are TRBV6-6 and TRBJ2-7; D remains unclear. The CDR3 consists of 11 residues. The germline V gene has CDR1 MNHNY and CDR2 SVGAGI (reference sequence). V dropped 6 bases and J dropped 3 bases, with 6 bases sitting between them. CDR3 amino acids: CASSIDYEQYF. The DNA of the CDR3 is TGTGCCAGCAGCATAGACTACGAGCAGTACTTC.

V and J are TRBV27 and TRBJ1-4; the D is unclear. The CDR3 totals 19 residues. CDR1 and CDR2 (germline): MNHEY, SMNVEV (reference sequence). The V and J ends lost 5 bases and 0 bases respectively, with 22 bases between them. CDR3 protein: CASSLPLRVSPATNEKLFF. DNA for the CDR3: TGTGCCAGCAGTCTCCCCCTCCGGGTAAGCCCCGCAACTAATGAAAAACTGTTTTTT.

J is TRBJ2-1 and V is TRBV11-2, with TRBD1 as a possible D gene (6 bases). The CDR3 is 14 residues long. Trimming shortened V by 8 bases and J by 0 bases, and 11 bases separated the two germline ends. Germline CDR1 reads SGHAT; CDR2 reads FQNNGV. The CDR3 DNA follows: TGTGCCAGCCAGACAGGCAGCTCCTACAATGAGCAGTTCTTC. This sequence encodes CASQTGSSYNEQFF.

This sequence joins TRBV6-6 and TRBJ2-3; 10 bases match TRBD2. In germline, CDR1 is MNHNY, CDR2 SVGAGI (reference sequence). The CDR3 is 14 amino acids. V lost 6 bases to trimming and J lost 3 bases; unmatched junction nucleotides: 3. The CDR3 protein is CASRIAGGTDTQYF. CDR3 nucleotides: TGTGCCAGCAGGATAGCGGGAGGTACAGATACGCAGTATTTT.

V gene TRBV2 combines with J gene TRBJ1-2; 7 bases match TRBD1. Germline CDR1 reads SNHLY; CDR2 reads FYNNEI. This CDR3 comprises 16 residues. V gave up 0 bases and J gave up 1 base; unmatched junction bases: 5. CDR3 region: CASSEAGQRINYGYTF. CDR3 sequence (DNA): TGTGCCAGCAGTGAAGCGGGACAGCGAATTAACTATGGCTACACCTTC.

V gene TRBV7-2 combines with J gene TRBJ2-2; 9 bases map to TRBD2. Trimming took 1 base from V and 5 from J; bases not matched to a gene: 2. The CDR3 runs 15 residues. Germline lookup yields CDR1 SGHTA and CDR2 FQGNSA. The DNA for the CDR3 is TGTGCCAGCAGCTTAGGGCGGGAGGGTACCGGGGAGCTGTTTTTT. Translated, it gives CASSLGREGTGELFF.

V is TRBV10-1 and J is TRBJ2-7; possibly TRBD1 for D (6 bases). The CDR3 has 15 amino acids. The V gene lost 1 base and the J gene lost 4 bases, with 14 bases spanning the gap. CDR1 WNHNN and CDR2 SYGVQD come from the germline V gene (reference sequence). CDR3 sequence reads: CASSEYATGGYEQYF. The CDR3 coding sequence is TGCGCCAGCAGTGAGTACGCGACAGGCGGGTACGAGCAGTACTTC.

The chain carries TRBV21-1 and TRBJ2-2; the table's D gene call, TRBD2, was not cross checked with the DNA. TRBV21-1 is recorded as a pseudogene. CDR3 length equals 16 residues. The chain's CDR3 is CASSKSQAGDTGELFF. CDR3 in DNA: TGTGCCAGCAGCAAAAGCCAAGCGGGAGACACCGGGGAGCTGTTTTTT.

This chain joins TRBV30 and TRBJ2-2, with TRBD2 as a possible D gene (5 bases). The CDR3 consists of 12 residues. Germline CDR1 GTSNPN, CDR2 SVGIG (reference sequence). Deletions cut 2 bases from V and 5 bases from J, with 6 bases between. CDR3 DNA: TGTGCCTGGAGTCGGGGAACCGGGGAGCTGTTTTTT. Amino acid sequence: CAWSRGTGELFF.

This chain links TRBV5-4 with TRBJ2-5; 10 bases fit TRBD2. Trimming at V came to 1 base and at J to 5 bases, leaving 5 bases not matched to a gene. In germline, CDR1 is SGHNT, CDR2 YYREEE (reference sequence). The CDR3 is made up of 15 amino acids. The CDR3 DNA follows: TGTGCCAGCAGCTTGCTAGCGGGAGTACGGGAGACCCAGTACTTC. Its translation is CASSLLAGVRETQYF. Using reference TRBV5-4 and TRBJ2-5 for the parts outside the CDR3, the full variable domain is ETGVTQSPTHLIKTRGQQVTLRCSSQSGHNTVSWYQQALGQGPQFIFQYYREEENGRGNFPPRFSGLQFPNYSSELNVNALELDDSALYLCASSLLAGVRETQYFGPGTRLLVL.

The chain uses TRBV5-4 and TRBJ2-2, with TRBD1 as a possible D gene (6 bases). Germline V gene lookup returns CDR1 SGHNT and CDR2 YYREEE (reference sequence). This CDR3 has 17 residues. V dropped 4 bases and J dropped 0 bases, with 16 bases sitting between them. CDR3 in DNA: TGTGCCAGCAGCACACCCCTTGGGGGCACGAACACCGGGGAGCTGTTTTTT. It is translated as CASSTPLGGTNTGELFF.